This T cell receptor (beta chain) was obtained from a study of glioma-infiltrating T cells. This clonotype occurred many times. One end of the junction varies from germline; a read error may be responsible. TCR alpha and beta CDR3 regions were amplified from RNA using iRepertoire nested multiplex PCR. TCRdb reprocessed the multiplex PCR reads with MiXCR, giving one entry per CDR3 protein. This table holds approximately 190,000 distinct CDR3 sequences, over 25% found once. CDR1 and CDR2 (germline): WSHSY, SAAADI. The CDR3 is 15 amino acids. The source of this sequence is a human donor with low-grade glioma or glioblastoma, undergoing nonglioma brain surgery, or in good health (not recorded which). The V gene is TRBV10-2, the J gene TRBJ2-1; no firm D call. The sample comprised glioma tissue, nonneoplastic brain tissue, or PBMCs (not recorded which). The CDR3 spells CASSQAQRTYNEQFF. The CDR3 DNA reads TGCGCCAGCAGTCAGGCCCAGCGCACCTACAATGAGCAATTCTTC.